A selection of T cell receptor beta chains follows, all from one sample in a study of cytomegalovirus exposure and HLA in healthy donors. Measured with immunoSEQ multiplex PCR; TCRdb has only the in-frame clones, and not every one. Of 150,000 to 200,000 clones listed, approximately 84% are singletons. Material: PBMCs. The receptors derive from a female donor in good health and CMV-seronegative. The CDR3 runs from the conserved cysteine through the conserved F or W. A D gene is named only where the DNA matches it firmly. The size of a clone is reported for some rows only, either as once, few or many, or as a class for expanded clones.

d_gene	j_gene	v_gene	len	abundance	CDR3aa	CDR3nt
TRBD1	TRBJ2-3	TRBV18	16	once	CASSPRAGGLTDTQYF	TGTGCCAGCTCACCACGGGCAGGGGGCCTCACAGATACGCAGTATTTT
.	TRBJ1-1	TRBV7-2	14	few	CASSLEGRSTEAFF	TGTGCCAGCAGCCTCGAGGGGAGGAGCACTGAAGCTTTCTTT
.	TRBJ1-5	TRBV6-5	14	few	CASSYDLYTLNQHF	TGTGCCAGCAGTTACGATTTGTACACCTTGAACCAGCATTTT
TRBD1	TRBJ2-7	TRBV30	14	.	CAWRVYGTGWEQYF	TGTGCCTGGAGGGTCTACGGGACAGGGTGGGAGCAGTACTTC
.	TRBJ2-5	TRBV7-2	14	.	CASSLGGGGETQYF	TGTGCCAGCAGCTTAGGAGGGGGTGGCGAGACCCAGTACTTC
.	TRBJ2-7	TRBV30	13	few	CAWSSSGLYEQYF	TGTGCCTGGAGCTCCTCGGGACTCTACGAGCAGTACTTC
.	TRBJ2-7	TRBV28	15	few	CASQPGQGHSYEQYF	TGTGCCAGCCAGCCCGGGCAGGGGCACTCCTACGAGCAGTACTTC
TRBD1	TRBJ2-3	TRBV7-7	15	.	CASSLSTGSTDTQYF	TGTGCCAGCAGCTTATCGACAGGGTCCACAGATACGCAGTATTTT
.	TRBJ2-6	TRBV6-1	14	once	CASSRQAGANVLTF	TGTGCCAGCAGCCGACAGGCTGGGGCCAACGTCCTGACTTTC
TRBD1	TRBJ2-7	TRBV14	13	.	CASSFIQGYEQYF	TGTGCCAGCAGCTTTATACAGGGGTACGAGCAGTACTTC
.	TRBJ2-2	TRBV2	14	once	CASSEARRAGELFF	TGTGCCAGCAGTGAAGCGAGGCGAGCCGGGGAGCTGTTTTTT
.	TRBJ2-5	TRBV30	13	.	CAWGGGGWETQYF	TGTGCCTGGGGAGGAGGAGGGTGGGAGACCCAGTACTTC
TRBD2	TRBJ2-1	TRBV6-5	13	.	CASKGLAGNQQFF	TGTGCCAGCAAGGGACTAGCGGGAAATCAGCAGTTCTTC
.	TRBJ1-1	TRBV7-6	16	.	CASSFGRFTKRTEAFF	TGTGCCAGCAGCTTCGGGAGATTTACTAAACGTACTGAAGCTTTCTTT
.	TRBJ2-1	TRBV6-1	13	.	CASTGGRSVEQFF	TGTGCCAGCACGGGGGGCAGATCAGTGGAGCAGTTCTTC
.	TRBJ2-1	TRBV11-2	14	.	CASSLIDSYNEQFF	TGTGCCAGCAGCTTAATAGACTCCTACAATGAGCAGTTCTTC
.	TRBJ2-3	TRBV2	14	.	CASRTGSLADTQYF	TGTGCCAGCAGAACAGGGAGCCTTGCAGATACGCAGTATTTT
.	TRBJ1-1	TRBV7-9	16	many	CASSLGDRGHKVEAFF	TGTGCCAGCAGCTTAGGTGATCGCGGGCACAAAGTGGAAGCTTTCTTT
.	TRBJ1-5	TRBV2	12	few	CASSEGYHPGHF	TGTGCCAGCAGTGAAGGATACCACCCCGGGCATTTT
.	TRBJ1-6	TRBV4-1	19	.	CASSQDQGVGLSYNSPLHF	TGCGCCAGCAGCCAAGATCAAGGAGTGGGGCTCTCCTATAATTCACCCCTCCACTTT
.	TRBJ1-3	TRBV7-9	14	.	CASSIQGSGNTIYF	TGTGCCAGCAGCATACAGGGTTCAGGAAACACCATATATTTT
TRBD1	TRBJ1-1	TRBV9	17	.	CASSVDLQGALNTEAFF	TGTGCCAGCAGCGTAGATTTACAGGGGGCACTGAACACTGAAGCTTTCTTT
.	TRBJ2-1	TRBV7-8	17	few	CASSPPRRGSPYNEQFF	TGTGCCAGCAGCCCCCCCCGGAGGGGAAGCCCTTACAATGAGCAGTTCTTC
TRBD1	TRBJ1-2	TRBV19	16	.	CASSMGDRTSNYGYTF	TGTGCCAGTAGTATGGGGGACAGGACTTCTAACTATGGCTACACCTTC
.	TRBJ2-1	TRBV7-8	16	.	CASSLGVARGNNEQFF	TGTGCCAGCAGCTTAGGGGTAGCCCGAGGGAACAATGAGCAGTTCTTC
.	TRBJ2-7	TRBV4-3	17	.	CASSHPALAQTDYEQYF	TGCGCCAGCAGCCACCCTGCCCTAGCGCAGACCGACTACGAGCAGTACTTC
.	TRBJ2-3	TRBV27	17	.	CASSFISTTGAADTQYF	TGTGCCAGCAGTTTCATCTCGACGACGGGAGCAGCAGATACGCAGTATTTT
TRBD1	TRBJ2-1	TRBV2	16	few	CASSDVRQGAKNEQFF	TGTGCCAGCAGTGATGTGAGACAGGGGGCGAAGAATGAGCAGTTCTTC
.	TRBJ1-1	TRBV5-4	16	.	CASSLVTGPSLTEAFF	TGTGCCAGCAGCTTGGTAACAGGGCCTTCGCTCACTGAAGCTTTCTTT
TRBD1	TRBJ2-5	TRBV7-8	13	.	CASSSGQGRTQYF	TGTGCCAGCAGCTCGGGACAGGGAAGGACCCAGTACTTC
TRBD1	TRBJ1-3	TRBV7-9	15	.	CASSLATGAGNTIYF	TGTGCCAGCAGCTTAGCAACAGGGGCTGGAAACACCATATATTTT
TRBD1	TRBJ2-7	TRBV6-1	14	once	CASSNRGRAYEQYF	TGTGCCAGCAGTAACAGGGGTCGCGCCTACGAGCAGTACTTC
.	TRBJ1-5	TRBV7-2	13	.	CASSLSSFQPQHF	TGTGCCAGCAGCCTTAGCTCTTTTCAGCCCCAGCATTTT
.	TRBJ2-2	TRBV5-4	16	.	CASSSGTTRNTGELFF	TGTGCCAGCAGCTCTGGGACAACGAGAAACACCGGGGAGCTGTTTTTT
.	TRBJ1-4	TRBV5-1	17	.	CASSLDGQSATNEKLFF	TGCGCCAGCAGCTTGGACGGCCAGAGCGCAACTAATGAAAAACTGTTTTTT
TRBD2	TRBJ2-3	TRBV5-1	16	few	CATSLSAGEVGDTQYF	TGCGCCACCTCTCTGAGTGCGGGGGAGGTGGGAGATACGCAGTATTTT